This T cell receptor beta chain was captured by sequencing in a study of T cells after yellow fever vaccination. One entry per CDR3 protein results from TCRdb running MiXCR on the 5' RACE reads. The data hold under 400,000 distinct CDR3 sequences, with around 12% observed a single time. The V segment lost 4 bases and the J segment 8 bases; nucleotides outside the gene matches: 6. CDR1 and CDR2 (germline): SGHRS, YFSETQ. The CDR3 totals 14 residues. The input for sequencing was CD4+ T cells sorted from PBMCs, taken 15 days after the yellow fever booster vaccination. The source of this sequence is a man aged 18 to 29 who received the YFV17D yellow fever vaccine. The chain links TRBV5-1 to TRBJ2-1; the match to TRBD2 covers 10 bases. The CDR3 nucleotides are TGCGCCAGCAGCACGCTAGCGGGGGTCGATGAGCAGTTCTTC. It codes for CASSTLAGVDEQFF.